The 20 T cell receptor beta chains below all came from one sample that was sequenced in a study of blood T cell repertoires in COVID-19. Assay: immunoSEQ multiplex PCR; the TCRdb copy retains only in-frame clones and omits some. Of tens of thousands of clones listed, 80% to 90% are singletons. Source material: peripheral blood. All receptors derive from a human donor in a cohort sampled during active COVID-19.

The rearrangement uses TRBV27 and TRBJ1-1; TRBD1 matches at 10 bases. Looked up from germline, CDR1 is MNHEY and CDR2 is SMNVEV (reference sequence). The CDR3 loop spans 15 amino acids. J was trimmed by 5 bases and V by 0 bases; bases with no gene match: 3. Here the CDR3 reads CASSLSDRGRTEAFF. The CDR3, as DNA: TGTGCCAGCAGTTTATCGGACAGGGGGAGAACTGAAGCTTTCTTT.

This clone appeared once. V and J are TRBV19 and TRBJ2-3, with D perhaps matching TRBD1 (6 bases). The CDR3 runs to 12 residues. V was pared by 4 bases and J by 11 bases, with 13 bases between. Germline assignment: CDR1 LNHDA and CDR2 SQIVND (reference sequence). The CDR3 protein is CASSTQGAGQYF. The DNA of the CDR3 is TGTGCCAGTAGTACACAGGGTGCTGGGCAGTATTTT.

The chain joins TRBV2 to TRBJ1-3; D is perhaps TRBD1 (6 bases). The CDR3 totals 14 residues. V was clipped by 3 bases and J by 3 bases, with 9 bases between them. Germline V gives CDR1 SNHLY, CDR2 FYNNEI. CDR3 sequence reads: CASSDQGIGNTIYF. CDR3 nucleotide sequence: TGTGCCAGCAGTGATCAGGGGATTGGAAACACCATATATTTT.

This clone was picked up a small number of times. The chain is built from TRBV6-2 or TRBV6-3 and TRBJ1-1; unclear D gene. Germline V gene lookup returns CDR1 MNHEY and CDR2 SVGEGT. Trimming removed 2 bases at V and 1 base at J, with 5 bases between. This CDR3 has 13 amino acids. Here the CDR3 reads CASSYAGNTEAFF. In DNA form, the CDR3 reads TGTGCCAGCAGTTACGCAGGGAACACTGAAGCTTTCTTT.

The chain couples TRBV6-1 to TRBJ1-1, with no clear D. The germline V and J ends were trimmed by 0 bases and 5 bases, with 7 bases remaining between them. The germline gives CDR1 MNHNS, CDR2 SASEGT. This CDR3 is 13 amino acids long. CDR3 in DNA: TGTGCCAGCAGTGAAGCAATCCGGACTGAAGCTTTCTTT. It is translated as CASSEAIRTEAFF.

A note on this clone: The junction and the germline gene differ at one end; a read error may be behind it. V is TRBV6-5 and J is TRBJ1-1; TRBD1 is a possible D gene (6 bases). CDR1 MNHEY and CDR2 SVGAGI come from the germline V gene. CDR3 length: 15 amino acids. The CDR3 sequence: CASSYFDRSNTEAFF. CDR3 nucleotide sequence: TGTGCCAGCAGCTACTTCGACAGGTCGAACACTGAAGCTTTCTTT.

The chain employs TRBV7-3 and TRBJ2-1, with TRBD2 matching over 11 bases. Trimming removed 4 bases from V and 4 bases from J; junction bases left unmatched: 6. Germline V gives CDR1 SGHTA, CDR2 FQGTGA. The CDR3 is 16 amino acids. The CDR3 nucleotides read TGTGCCAGCAGCTCCGGACTAGCGGGCCCATACAATGAGCAGTTCTTC. Its protein product is CASSSGLAGPYNEQFF.

The V call is TRBV7-2, the J call TRBJ1-2, with D perhaps matching TRBD1 (5 bases). Per the germline V gene, CDR1 is SGHTA and CDR2 is FQGNSA. CDR3 length: 13 residues. V shed 5 bases and J shed 4 bases, with 11 bases lying between them. The CDR3 loop reads CASSRGLSYGYTF. DNA for the CDR3: TGTGCCAGCAGCCGGGGACTGAGCTATGGCTACACCTTC.

The CDR3 sequence is CASSFSPGRGAGELFF. CDR3 DNA: TGTGCCAGCAGCTTTTCCCCGGGCCGCGGGGCCGGGGAGCTGTTTTTT. This chain connects TRBV7-2 to TRBJ2-2; D might be TRBD2 (6 bases). Between the trimmed V and J ends, which lost 3 bases and 6 bases, there was a span of 17 bases. The CDR3 consists of 16 residues. Per the germline V gene, CDR1 is SGHTA and CDR2 is FQGNSA.

This clone was seen only a few times. The chain joins TRBV3-1 (or the pseudogene TRBV3-2) to TRBJ2-3; TRBD2 agrees at 7 bases. With V trimmed by 5 bases and J by 1 base, 6 bases remained unmatched. The CDR3 has 15 residues. The germline V gene has CDR1 LGHDT and CDR2 YNNKEL (reference sequence). The CDR3 is CASSKTSDGTDTQYF. In nucleotides, the CDR3 is TGTGCCAGCAGCAAAACTAGCGACGGCACAGATACGCAGTATTTT.

The rearrangement uses TRBV10-3 and TRBJ2-2; TRBD1 might be the D (6 bases). Germline-derived CDR1 and CDR2 are ENHRY and SYGVKD. Trimming removed 10 bases at V and 1 base at J, with 13 bases between. The CDR3 consists of 14 residues. The CDR3 DNA reads TGTGCCACCCGATCGACAGGGAACACCGGGGAGCTGTTTTTT. It yields the protein CATRSTGNTGELFF.

V usage is TRBV10-3 and J usage is TRBJ2-5; possible D gene TRBD2, 6 bases. CDR1 and CDR2 from the germline V gene are ENHRY and SYGVKD. This CDR3 has 13 amino acids. Trimming pared 4 bases from V and 3 bases from J, leaving 9 bases between. The CDR3 nucleotides are TGTGCCATCAGTGGGGAGGCGGAAGAGACCCAGTACTTC. Amino acids: CAISGEAEETQYF.

The chain is built from TRBV5-5 and TRBJ1-6; D is perhaps TRBD1 (5 bases). Trimming removed 0 bases at V and 15 bases at J, with 13 bases between. The CDR3 runs 13 residues. The germline V gene has CDR1 SGHKS and CDR2 YYEKEE (reference sequence). The CDR3 bases are TGTGCCAGCAGCTTGGCCCAGACAGAACACCTCCACTTT. As protein: CASSLAQTEHLHF. Filled out from reference TRBV5-5 and TRBJ1-6, the complete variable domain reads DAGVTQSPTHLIKTRGQQVTLRCSPISGHKSVSWYQQVLGQGPQFIFQYYEKEERGRGNFPDRFSARQFPNYSSELNVNALLLGDSALYLCASSLAQTEHLHFGNGTRLTVT.

This clone was picked up one time. This chain joins TRBV2 and TRBJ1-2; D not certain. Trimming took off 4 bases at V and 7 bases at J, with 16 bases between the two ends. Germline V gene data show CDR1 as SNHLY and CDR2 as FYNNEI. The CDR3 length is 14 residues. The CDR3 nucleotides read TGTGCCAGCAGTGTTTCAGAAGTGGTCTCTGGCTACACCTTC. Protein sequence: CASSVSEVVSGYTF.

This clone was observed a handful of times. J is TRBJ1-1 and V is TRBV2, with D possibly matching TRBD1 (5 bases). CDR1 and CDR2 (germline): SNHLY, FYNNEI. The CDR3 has 13 amino acids. The germline V and J ends were trimmed by 2 bases and 5 bases, with 9 bases remaining between them. The CDR3 DNA follows: TGTGCCAGCAGTGAACAGGGTCTGACTGAAGCTTTCTTT. It encodes CASSEQGLTEAFF.

The chain has TRBV2 and TRBJ1-2; 7 positions match TRBD1. Germline-derived CDR1 and CDR2 are SNHLY and FYNNEI. The J segment lost 2 bases and the V segment lost 7 bases, leaving 7 bases of the junction unmatched. CDR3 length: 14 residues. CDR3 sequence: CASTGGQLNYGYTF. The CDR3, as DNA: TGTGCCAGCACTGGGGGACAGCTAAACTATGGCTACACCTTC.

This rearrangement joins TRBV7-9 to TRBJ2-2; 9 bases align to TRBD2. This CDR3 has 16 amino acids. The junction had 8 bases not matched to a gene; V was cut back by 5 bases and J by 4 bases. Germline V gives CDR1 SEHNR, CDR2 FQNEAQ (reference sequence). The CDR3 coding sequence is TGTGCCAGCAGCCCCGGAAATAGCGGGGGCACCGGGGAGCTGTTTTTT. Protein: CASSPGNSGGTGELFF.

This clone was found many times. This sequence joins TRBV5-5 and TRBJ1-1; D is unresolved. The CDR3 contains 12 residues. Trimming shortened V by 3 bases and J by 1 base, and 4 bases separated the two germline ends. Per the germline V gene, CDR1 is SGHKS and CDR2 is YYEKEE (reference sequence). The CDR3 bases are TGTGCCAGCAGCTCAGAGAACACTGAAGCTTTCTTT. It specifies CASSSENTEAFF.

This chain joins TRBV7-8 and TRBJ1-5; weak D call: TRBD1 (6 bases). CDR1 and CDR2 from the germline V gene are SGHVS and FQNEAQ. V was shortened by 5 bases and J by 6 bases, with 14 bases between the two germline ends. This CDR3 is 14 amino acids long. Written as DNA, the CDR3 is TGTGCCAGCAGCCTAATACAGGGAAGTCAGCCCCAGCATTTT. Its translation is CASSLIQGSQPQHF.

The chain uses TRBV19 and TRBJ1-2; D remains ambiguous. The CDR3 extends over 12 amino acids. V lost 11 bases, J lost 2 bases, and 12 bases lay in between. Germline loops: CDR1 LNHDA, CDR2 SQIVND (reference sequence). The CDR3 reads CAAREGNYGYTF. In DNA, the CDR3 is TGTGCCGCACGTGAGGGAAACTATGGCTACACCTTC.